This TCR beta chain is drawn from a study of breast tumors, draining lymph nodes, adjacent tissues. Study-wide results and caveats: Luminal-like breast cancer showed significantly higher tumor–nontumor repertoire similarity than basal-like. Tumor T cell lymph node origin was a supported hypothesis, not proven.

Details on this clonotype: Antigen unknown.

Each CDR3 protein gets one entry after TCRdb re-called the multiplex PCR reads with MiXCR. Found here are under 350,000 distinct CDR3 sequences, more than 30% of them singletons; the top ten hold around 1.1%. Axillary draining lymph nodes of breast cancer patients supplied the node samples. The CDR3 consists of 16 residues. With 4 bases removed from V and 2 bases from J, the gap between germline ends came to 18 bases. Germline assignment: CDR1 PRHDT and CDR2 FYEKMQ (reference sequence). The sequencing input was axillary lymph node tissue. The V gene is TRBV13, the J gene TRBJ2-7, with TRBD1 as a possible D gene (5 bases). The TCR sequence derives from a female donor with breast cancer. Some clones in this sample may be carry-over from other donors' samples. The CDR3, as DNA: TGTGCCAGCAGCTCCCCTGGGTCCGACAGAGCCTACGAGCAGTACTTC. Translation gives CASSSPGSDRAYEQYF.